This TCR beta chain derives from a study of identical twins. This clonotype came up a few times. Germline loops: CDR1 MNHEY, CDR2 SVGEGT. V gave up 3 bases and J gave up 7 bases; unmatched junction bases: 8. This CDR3 has 15 amino acids. Using its own MiXCR run on the 5' RACE reads, TCRdb lists one record per CDR3 protein. The data contain around 510,000 distinct CDR3 sequences, 14% of them seen just once; the ten biggest clones take up about 0.97%. The data were also submitted as part of a second study, on yellow fever vaccine responses in identical twins.

This TCR was recovered from a woman between 18 and 30 years old in good health. Source material: CD4+ T cells sorted from blood. The chain joins TRBV6-2 or TRBV6-3 to TRBJ1-5; 8 nucleotides align to TRBD1. The DNA for the CDR3 is TGTGCCAGCAGTTATCAAGACAGGGGAAACCAGCCCCAGCATTTT. This sequence encodes CASSYQDRGNQPQHF.